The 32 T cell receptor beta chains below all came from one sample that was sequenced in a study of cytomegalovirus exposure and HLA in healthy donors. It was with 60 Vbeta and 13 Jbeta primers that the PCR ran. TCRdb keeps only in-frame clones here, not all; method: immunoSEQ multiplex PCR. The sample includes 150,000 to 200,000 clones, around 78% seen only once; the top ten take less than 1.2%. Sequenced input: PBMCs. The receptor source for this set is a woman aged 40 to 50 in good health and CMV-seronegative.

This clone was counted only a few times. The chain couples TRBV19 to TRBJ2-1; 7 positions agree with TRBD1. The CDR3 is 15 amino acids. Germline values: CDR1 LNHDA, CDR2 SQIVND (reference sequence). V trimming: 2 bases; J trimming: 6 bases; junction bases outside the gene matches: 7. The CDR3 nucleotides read TGTGCCAGTAGTATAATGAAGGGGGCAGGCAATGAGCAGTTCTTC. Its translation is CASSIMKGAGNEQFF.

CDR3 amino acids: CASSLGLAGTSGANVLTF. As DNA, the CDR3 is TGTGCCAGCAGCTTAGGACTAGCGGGTACCTCTGGGGCCAACGTCCTGACTTTC. J is TRBJ2-6 and V is TRBV5-6; 11 nucleotides align to TRBD2. Unmatched junction bases numbered 4, after V lost 2 bases and J lost 0 bases. The CDR3 runs to 18 residues. Germline V gene data show CDR1 as SGHDT and CDR2 as YYEEEE.

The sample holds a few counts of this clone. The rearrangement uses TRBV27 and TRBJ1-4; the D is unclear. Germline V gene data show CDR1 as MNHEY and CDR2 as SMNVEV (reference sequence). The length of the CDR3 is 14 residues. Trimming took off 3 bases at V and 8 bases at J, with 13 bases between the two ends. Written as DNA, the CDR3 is TGTGCCAGCAGTTTTAGGGAGTATCCAGAAAAACTGTTTTTT. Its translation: CASSFREYPEKLFF.

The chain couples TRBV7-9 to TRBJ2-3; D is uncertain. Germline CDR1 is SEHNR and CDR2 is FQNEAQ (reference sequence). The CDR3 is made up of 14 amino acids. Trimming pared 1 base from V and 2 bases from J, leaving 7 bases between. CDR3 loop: CASSLDPSTDTQYF. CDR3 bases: TGTGCCAGCAGCTTAGATCCCTCCACAGATACGCAGTATTTT.

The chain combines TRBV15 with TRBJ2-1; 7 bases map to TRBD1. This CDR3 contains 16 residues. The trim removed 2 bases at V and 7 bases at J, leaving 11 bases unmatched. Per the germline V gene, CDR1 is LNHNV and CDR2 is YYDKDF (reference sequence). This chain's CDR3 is CATSRTPGQILNEQFF. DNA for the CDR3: TGTGCCACCAGCAGAACACCGGGACAGATTTTAAATGAGCAGTTCTTC.

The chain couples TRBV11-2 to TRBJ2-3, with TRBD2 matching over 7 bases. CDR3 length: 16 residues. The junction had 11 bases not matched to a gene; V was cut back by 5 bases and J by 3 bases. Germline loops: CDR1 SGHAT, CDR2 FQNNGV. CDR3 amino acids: CASSLGGSWRTDTQYF. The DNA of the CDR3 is TGTGCCAGCAGCCTCGGGGGGAGTTGGAGAACAGATACGCAGTATTTT.

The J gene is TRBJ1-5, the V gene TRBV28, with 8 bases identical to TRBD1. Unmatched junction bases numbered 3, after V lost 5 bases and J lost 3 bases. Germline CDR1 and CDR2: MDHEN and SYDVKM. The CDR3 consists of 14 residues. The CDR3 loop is CASSRTGFNQPQHF. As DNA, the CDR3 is TGTGCCAGCAGTCGGACAGGGTTCAATCAGCCCCAGCATTTT.

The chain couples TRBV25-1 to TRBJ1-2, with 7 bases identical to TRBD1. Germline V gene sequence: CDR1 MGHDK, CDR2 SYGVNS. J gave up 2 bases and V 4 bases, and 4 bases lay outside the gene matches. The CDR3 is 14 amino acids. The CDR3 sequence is CASSVSDRNYGYTF. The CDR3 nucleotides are TGTGCCAGCAGTGTCTCGGACAGGAACTATGGCTACACCTTC.

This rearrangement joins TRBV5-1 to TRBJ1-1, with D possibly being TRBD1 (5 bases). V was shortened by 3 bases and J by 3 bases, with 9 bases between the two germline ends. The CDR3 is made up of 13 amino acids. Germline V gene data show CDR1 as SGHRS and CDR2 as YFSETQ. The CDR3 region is CASSSWGDTEAFF. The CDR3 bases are TGCGCCAGCAGCTCCTGGGGGGACACTGAAGCTTTCTTT.

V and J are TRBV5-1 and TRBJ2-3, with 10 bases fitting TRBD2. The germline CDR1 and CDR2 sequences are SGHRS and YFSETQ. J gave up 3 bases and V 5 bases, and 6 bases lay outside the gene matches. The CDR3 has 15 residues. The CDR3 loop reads CASSWSGRETDTQYF. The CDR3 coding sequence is TGCGCCAGCAGTTGGAGCGGGAGGGAGACAGATACGCAGTATTTT. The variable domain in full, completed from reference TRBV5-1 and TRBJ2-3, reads KAGVTQTPRYLIKTRGQQVTLSCSPISGHRSVSWYQQTPGQGLQFLFEYFSETQRNKGNFPGRFSGRQFSNSRSEMNVSTLELGDSALYLCASSWSGRETDTQYFGPGTRLTVL.

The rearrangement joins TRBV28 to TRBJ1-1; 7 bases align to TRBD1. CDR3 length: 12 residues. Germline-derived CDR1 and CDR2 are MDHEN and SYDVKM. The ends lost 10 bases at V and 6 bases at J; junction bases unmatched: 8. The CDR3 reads CATETGSAEAFF. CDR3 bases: TGTGCCACCGAGACAGGGAGTGCTGAAGCTTTCTTT.

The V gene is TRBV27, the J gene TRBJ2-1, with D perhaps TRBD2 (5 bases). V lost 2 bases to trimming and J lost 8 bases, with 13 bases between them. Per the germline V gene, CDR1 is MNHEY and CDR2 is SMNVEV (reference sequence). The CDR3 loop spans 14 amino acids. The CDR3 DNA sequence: TGTGCCAGCAGTTTACGGAGAGGGTGGGATGAGCAGTTCTTC. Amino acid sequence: CASSLRRGWDEQFF.

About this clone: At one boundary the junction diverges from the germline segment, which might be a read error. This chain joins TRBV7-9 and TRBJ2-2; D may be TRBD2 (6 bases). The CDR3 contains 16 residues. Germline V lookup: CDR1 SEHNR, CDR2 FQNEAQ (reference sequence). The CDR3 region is CSSSPMGPRESGELFF. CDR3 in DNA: TGTTCCAGCAGCCCAATGGGTCCCCGGGAGTCCGGGGAGCTGTTTTTT.

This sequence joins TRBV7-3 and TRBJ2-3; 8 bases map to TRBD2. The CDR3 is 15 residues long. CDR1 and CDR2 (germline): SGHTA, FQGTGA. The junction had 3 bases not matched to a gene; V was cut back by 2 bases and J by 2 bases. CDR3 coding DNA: TGTGCCAGCAGCTTAGACGGGAGGGACACAGATACGCAGTATTTT. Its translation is CASSLDGRDTDTQYF.

As DNA, the CDR3 is TGCAGCGTTGAAATTGCGGGGGGGTTCGAGTACAACACCGGGGAGCTGTTTTTT. Amino acids: CSVEIAGGFEYNTGELFF. V and J are TRBV29-1 and TRBJ2-2; 9 bases are shared with TRBD2. The length of the CDR3 is 18 residues. After removal of 2 bases from V and 2 bases from J, the junction contained 12 bases not matched to a gene. Germline V gene data show CDR1 as SQVTM and CDR2 as ANQGSEA.

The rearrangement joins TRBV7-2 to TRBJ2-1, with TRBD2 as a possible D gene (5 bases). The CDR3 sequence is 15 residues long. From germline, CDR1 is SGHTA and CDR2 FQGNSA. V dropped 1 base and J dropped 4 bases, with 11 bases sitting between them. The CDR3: CASSLDGSRYNEQFF. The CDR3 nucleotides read TGTGCCAGCAGCTTAGATGGGAGTAGGTACAATGAGCAGTTCTTC. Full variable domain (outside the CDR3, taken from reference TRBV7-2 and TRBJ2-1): GAGVSQSPSNKVTEKGKDVELRCDPISGHTALYWYRQSLGQGLEFLIYFQGNSAPDKSGLPSDRFSAERTGGSVSTLTIQRTQQEDSAVYLCASSLDGSRYNEQFFGPGTRLTVL.

Here the CDR3 reads CATSRDGRVGNQPQHF. The CDR3 DNA reads TGTGCCACCAGCAGAGATGGCAGGGTGGGGAATCAGCCCCAGCATTTT. V gene TRBV15 combines with J gene TRBJ1-5, with D possibly matching TRBD1 (5 bases). Trimming stripped 0 bases from V and 4 bases from J, with 13 bases between. CDR3 length: 16 amino acids. CDR1 is LNHNV and CDR2 is YYDKDF in the germline V gene (reference sequence).

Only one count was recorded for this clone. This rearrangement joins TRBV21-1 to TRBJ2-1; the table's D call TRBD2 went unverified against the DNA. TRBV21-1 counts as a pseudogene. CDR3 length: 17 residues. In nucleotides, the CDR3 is TGTGCCAGCAGCAAGCTCCCTAGCGGGCGGATGTACAATGAGCAGTTCTTC. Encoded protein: CASSKLPSGRMYNEQFF.

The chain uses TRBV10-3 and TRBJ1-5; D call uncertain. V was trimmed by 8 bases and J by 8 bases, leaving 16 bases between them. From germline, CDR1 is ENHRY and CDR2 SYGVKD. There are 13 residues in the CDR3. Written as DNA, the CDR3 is TGTGCCATCGCTGGGCAGTTTACAGAGCCCCAGCATTTT. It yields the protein CAIAGQFTEPQHF.

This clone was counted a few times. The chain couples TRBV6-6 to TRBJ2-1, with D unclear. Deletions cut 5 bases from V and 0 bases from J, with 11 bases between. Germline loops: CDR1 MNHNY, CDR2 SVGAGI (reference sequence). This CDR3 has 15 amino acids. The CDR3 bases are TGTGCCAGCAGTCCCGGAGAGGACTCCTACAATGAGCAGTTCTTC. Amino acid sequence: CASSPGEDSYNEQFF.

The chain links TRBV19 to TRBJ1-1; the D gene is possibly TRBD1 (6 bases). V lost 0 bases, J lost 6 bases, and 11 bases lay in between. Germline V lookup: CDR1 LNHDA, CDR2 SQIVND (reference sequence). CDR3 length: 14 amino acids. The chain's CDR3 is CASSIDGWTAEAFF. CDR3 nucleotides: TGTGCCAGTAGTATAGATGGTTGGACAGCTGAAGCTTTCTTT.

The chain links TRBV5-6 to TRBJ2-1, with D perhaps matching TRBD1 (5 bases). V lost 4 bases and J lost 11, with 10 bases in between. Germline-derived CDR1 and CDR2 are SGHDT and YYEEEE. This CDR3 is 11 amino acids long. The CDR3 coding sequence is TGTGCCAGCAGCGAGGACACCCAGCAGTTCTTC. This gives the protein CASSEDTQQFF. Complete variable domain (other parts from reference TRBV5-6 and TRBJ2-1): DAGVTQSPTHLIKTRGQQVTLRCSPKSGHDTVSWYQQALGQGPQFIFQYYEEEERQRGNFPDRFSGHQFPNYSSELNVNALLLGDSALYLCASSEDTQQFFGPGTRLTVL.

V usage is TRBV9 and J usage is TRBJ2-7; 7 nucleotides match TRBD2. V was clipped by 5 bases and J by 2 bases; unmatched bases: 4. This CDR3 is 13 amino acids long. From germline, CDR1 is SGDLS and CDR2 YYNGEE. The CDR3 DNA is TGTGCCAGCAGTGGGGGGGATACCTACGAGCAGTACTTC. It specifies CASSGGDTYEQYF.

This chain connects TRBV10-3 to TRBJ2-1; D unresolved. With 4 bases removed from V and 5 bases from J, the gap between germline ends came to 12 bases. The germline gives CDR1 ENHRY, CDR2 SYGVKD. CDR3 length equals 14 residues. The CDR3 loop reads CAISGQDEHNEQFF. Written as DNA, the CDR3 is TGTGCCATCAGTGGGCAGGATGAACACAATGAGCAGTTCTTC.

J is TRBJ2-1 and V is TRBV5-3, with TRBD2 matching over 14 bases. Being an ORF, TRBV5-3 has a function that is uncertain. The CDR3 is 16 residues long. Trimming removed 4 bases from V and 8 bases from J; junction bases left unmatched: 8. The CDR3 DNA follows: TGTGCCAGAAGCGGGGGACTAGCGGGAGAGTCGGATGAGCAGTTCTTC. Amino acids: CARSGGLAGESDEQFF.

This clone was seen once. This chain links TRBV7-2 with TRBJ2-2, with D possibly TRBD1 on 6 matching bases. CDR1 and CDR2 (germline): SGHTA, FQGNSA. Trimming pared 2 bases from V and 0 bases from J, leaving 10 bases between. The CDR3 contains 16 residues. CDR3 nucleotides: TGTGCCAGCAGCTTAAGGTCAGGGGCGAACACCGGGGAGCTGTTTTTT. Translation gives CASSLRSGANTGELFF.

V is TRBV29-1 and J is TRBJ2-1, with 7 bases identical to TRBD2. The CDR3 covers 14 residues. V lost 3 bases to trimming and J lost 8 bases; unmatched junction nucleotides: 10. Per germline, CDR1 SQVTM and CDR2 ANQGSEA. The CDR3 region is CSVDGLVKTYEQFF. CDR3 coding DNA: TGCAGCGTTGATGGACTAGTTAAGACCTATGAGCAGTTCTTC.

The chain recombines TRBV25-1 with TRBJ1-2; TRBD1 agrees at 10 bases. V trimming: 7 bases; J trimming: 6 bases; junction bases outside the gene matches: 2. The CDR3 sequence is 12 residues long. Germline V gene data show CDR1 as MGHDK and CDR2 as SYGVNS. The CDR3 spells CASKGTGDGYTF. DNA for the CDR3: TGTGCCAGCAAAGGGACAGGGGATGGCTACACCTTC.

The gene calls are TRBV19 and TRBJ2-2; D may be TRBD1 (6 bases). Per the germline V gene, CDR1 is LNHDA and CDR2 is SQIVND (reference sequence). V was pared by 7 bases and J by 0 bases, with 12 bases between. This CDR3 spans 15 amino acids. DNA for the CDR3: TGTGCCAGTACCCTCGGGACAACGAACACCGGGGAGCTGTTTTTT. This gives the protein CASTLGTTNTGELFF.

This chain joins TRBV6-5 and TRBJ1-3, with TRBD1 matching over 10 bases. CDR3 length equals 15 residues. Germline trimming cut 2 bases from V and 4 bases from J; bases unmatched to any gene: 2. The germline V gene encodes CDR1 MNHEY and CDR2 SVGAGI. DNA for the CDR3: TGTGCCAGCAGTTACGGACAGGGGGGCGGAAACACCATATATTTT. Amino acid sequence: CASSYGQGGGNTIYF.

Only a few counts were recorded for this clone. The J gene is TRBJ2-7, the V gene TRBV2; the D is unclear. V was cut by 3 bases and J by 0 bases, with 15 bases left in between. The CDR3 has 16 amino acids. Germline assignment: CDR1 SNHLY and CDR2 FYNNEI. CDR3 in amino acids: CASSDKPRLVSYEQYF. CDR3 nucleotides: TGTGCCAGCAGTGATAAACCCCGTCTAGTCTCCTACGAGCAGTACTTC.

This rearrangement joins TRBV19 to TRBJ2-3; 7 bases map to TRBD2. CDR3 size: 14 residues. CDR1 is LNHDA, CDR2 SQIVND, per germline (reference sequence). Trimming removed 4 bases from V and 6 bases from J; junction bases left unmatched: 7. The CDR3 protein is CASSSGSGPDTQYF. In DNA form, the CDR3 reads TGTGCCAGTAGTAGCGGGAGCGGGCCTGATACGCAGTATTTT.